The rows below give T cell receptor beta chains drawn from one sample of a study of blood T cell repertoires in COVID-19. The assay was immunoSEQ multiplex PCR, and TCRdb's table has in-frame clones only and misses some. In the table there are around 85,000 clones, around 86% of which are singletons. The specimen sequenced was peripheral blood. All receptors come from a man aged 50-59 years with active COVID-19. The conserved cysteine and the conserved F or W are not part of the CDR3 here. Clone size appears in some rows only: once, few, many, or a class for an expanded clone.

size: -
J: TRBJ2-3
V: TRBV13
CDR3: ASSPPGGGSTDTQY

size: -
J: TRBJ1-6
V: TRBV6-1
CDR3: ASSEIEGNSPLH

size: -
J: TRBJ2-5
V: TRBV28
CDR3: ASSLLSGTGVQETQY

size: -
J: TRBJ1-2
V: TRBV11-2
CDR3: ASSQTQGYNYGYT

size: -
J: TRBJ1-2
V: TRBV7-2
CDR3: ASSGTGRNGYT

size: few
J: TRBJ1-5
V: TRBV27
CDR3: ASSLSRGSHSNQPQH

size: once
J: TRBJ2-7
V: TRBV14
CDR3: ASSQDIGGRAYEQY

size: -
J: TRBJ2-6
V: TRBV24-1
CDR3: ATSDRGQSGANVLT

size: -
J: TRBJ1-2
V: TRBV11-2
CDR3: ASSPSSSANYGYT

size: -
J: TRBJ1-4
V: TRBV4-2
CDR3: ASSQEGPGNEAGEKLF

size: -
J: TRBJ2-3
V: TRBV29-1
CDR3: SVHGGATDTQY

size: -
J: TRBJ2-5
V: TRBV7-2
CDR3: ASSRGLAGEETQY

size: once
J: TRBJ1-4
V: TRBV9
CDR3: ASSGQGGTNEKLF

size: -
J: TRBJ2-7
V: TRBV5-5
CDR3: ASSLHGLAGAYEQY

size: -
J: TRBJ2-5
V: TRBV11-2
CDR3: ASSLGLGLAGQETQY

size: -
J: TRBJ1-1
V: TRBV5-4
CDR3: ASSLQSPMTEAF

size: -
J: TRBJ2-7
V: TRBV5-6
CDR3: ASSPLFYEQY

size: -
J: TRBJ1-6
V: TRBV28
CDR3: ASSHGTSHNSPLH

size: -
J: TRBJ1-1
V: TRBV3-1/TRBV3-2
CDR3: ASSQPWAGNTEAF

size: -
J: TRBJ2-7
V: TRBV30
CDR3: AWRPTGGAYEQY

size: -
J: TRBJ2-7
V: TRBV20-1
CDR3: SASGTADYEQY

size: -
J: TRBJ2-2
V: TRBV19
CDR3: ASNRGLSNSNTGELF

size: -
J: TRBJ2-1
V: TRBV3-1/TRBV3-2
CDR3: ASSLLSGRGYNEQF

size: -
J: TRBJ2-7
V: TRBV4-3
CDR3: ASSQGGTGDYEQY

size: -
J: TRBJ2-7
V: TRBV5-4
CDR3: ASTDKQGGEAYEQY

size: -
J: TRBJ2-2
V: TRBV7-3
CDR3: ASSPGELHGELF

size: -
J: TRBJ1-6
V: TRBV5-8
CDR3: ASSLDRRNNSPLH

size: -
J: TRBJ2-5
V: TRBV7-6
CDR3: ASTPGSGTQETQY

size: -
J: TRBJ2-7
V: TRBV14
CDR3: ASSRRYVDEQY

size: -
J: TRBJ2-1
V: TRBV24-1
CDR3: ATSENQGTRNEQF

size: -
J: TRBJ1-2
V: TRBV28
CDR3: ASSLTGTGVYGYT

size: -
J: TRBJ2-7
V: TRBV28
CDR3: ASSTEGQGTPYEQY

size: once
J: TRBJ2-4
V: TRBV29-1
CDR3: SVEAGQPLNIQY

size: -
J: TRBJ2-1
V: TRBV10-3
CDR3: AISDRQGDGNEQF

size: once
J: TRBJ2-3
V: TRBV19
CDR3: ASSIDQGPDTQY

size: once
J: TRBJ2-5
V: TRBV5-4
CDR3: ASSLTGGRKETQY

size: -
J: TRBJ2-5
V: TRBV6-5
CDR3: ASSYSVSGGETQY

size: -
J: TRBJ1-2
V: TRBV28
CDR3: ASRAAGQSRRIYGYT

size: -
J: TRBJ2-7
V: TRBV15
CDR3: ATSRAPGTGGEQY

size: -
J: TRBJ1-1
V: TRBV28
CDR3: ASRQGMNTEAF

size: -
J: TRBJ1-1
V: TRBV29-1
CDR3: SVVNRGPTEAF

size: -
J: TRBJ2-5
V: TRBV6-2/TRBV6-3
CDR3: ASSYDRNWGVSSSETQY

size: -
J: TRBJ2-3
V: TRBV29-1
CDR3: SVGYGQGGVSTQY

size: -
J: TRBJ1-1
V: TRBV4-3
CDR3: ASSLEGSTEAF

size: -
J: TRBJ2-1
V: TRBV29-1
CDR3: SVLYNEQF

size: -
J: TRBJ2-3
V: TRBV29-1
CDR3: SVVEASVEDTQY